The subject of this entry is one T cell receptor beta chain. This sample stems from a study of blood T cell repertoires in COVID-19. Study at large: Samples representing acute and convalescent COVID-19 were sourced from the United States, Italy and Spain.

The CDR3 has 17 residues. In germline, CDR1 is GTSNPN, CDR2 SVGIG (reference sequence). Unmatched junction bases numbered 7, after V lost 0 bases and J lost 1 base. As handled by the study authors: Amplification from reference gene primers served as the basis for estimated nucleated cell counts. The protocol was immunoSEQ multiplex PCR, while the TCRdb copy is restricted to in-frame clones and leaves out a portion. Clonal size and the V and J genes are those of that table, whereas D and trimming came from the DNA. The table lists approximately 210,000 clones, approximately 90% of them singletons. This receptor was taken from a man younger than 40 with acute or convalescent COVID-19. The sample was peripheral blood. V and J are TRBV30 and TRBJ2-3, with 10 bases lining up with TRBD2. In DNA form, the CDR3 reads TGTGCCTGGAGTGTAAGCCCCACTAGCGGGGGCACAGATACGCAGTATTTT. Protein: CAWSVSPTSGGTDTQYF.